The 23 T cell receptor beta chains reported below all come from one sample, sequenced in a study of T cells in Graves' hyperthyroidism and ophthalmopathy. RNA transcripts were the template for amplifying TCR beta CDR3 regions. First-round RT-PCR of the TCR CDR3 relied on the HTBI primer set. Via MiXCR, TCRdb re-called the multiplex PCR reads, giving one row per CDR3 protein. The repertoire consists of more than 500,000 distinct CDR3 sequences, with approximately 48% occurring once and the leading ten covering around two fifths. The sample consisted of peripheral blood or thyroid tissue (not recorded which). The receptor set was obtained from an adult woman with Graves' disease, either hyperthyroidism or ophthalmopathy (not recorded which).

To note about this clonotype: The DNA is omitted, as the CDR3 cannot be located on it reliably, and the CDR3 follows TCRdb's listing. The chain uses TRBV11-2 and TRBJ1-2; TRBD1, the table's D call, was not compared with the DNA. Germline-derived CDR1 and CDR2 are SGHAT and FQNNGV. The CDR3 region is 19 residues in length, termini included. CDR3: CASSFYICSASQGAYGYTF.

The rearrangement links TRBV15 to TRBJ2-2; the D call may be TRBD1 or TRBD2 (6 bases each). The CDR3 is 12 amino acids. The V gene's germline CDR1 is LNHNV and CDR2 YYDKDF (reference sequence). Trimming pared 6 bases from V and 7 bases from J, leaving 9 bases between. In DNA form, the CDR3 reads TGTGCCACCAGGGGGGGCGGCGGGGAGCTGTTTTTT. As protein: CATRGGGGELFF.

This clonotype was detected many times. The chain couples TRBV5-6 to TRBJ1-5; no reliable D call. CDR3 length equals 15 residues. V was clipped by 4 bases and J by 4 bases, with 15 bases between them. Germline-derived CDR1 and CDR2 are SGHDT and YYEEEE. The CDR3 sequence is CASSTYGRDNQPQHF. The CDR3 DNA is TGTGCCAGCAGCACCTACGGACGGGATAATCAGCCCCAGCATTTT.

This clonotype came up many times. The chain uses TRBV2 and TRBJ1-1; 8 bases agree with TRBD1. The trim removed 5 bases at V and 4 bases at J, leaving 6 bases unmatched. CDR3 length: 14 amino acids. Germline loops: CDR1 SNHLY, CDR2 FYNNEI. The CDR3 loop is CASSPGTGGTEAFF. DNA for the CDR3: TGTGCCAGCAGTCCGGGGACAGGCGGCACTGAAGCTTTCTTT.

In its sample, this clonotype was seen many times. The V and J genes are TRBV5-4 and TRBJ2-5; 8 bases map to TRBD2. The length of the CDR3 is 16 residues. CDR1 and CDR2 (germline): SGHNT, YYREEE (reference sequence). V was clipped by 4 bases and J by 5 bases; unmatched bases: 13. This CDR3 reads CASSATGGLGLETQYF. CDR3 bases: TGTGCCAGCAGCGCGACGGGGGGACTAGGGCTGGAGACCCAGTACTTC.

The genes are TRBV20-1 and TRBJ2-5; D gene uncertain. CDR1 and CDR2 from the germline V gene are DFQATT and SNEGSKA (reference sequence). This CDR3 is built from 16 residues. The V and J ends lost 3 bases and 7 bases respectively, with 24 bases between them. The CDR3 region is CSASEARRDPLGTQYF. DNA for the CDR3: TGCAGTGCTAGCGAGGCTCGCCGCGACCCGCTAGGGACCCAGTACTTC.

V and J are TRBV3-1 and TRBJ2-5; the match to TRBD2 covers 10 bases. The germline V gene encodes CDR1 LGHDT and CDR2 YNNKEL (reference sequence). Losses at the gene ends were 4 bases for V and 8 bases for J; bases not matched to a gene: 13. The CDR3 is 16 residues long. The CDR3 coding sequence is TGTGCCAGCAGCCGCCCAGTGTATAGCGGGAGGTATACCCAGTACTTC. Amino acids: CASSRPVYSGRYTQYF.

The sample holds many counts of this clonotype. CDR3 in DNA: TGTGCCAGCAGCTTTCACCAGGGCACTGAAGCTTTCTTT. Its protein is CASSFHQGTEAFF. This rearrangement joins TRBV7-9 to TRBJ1-1; a weak D match, TRBD1 (5 bases). This CDR3 region has 13 residues. Germline loops: CDR1 SEHNR, CDR2 FQNEAQ (reference sequence). Trimming cost V 3 bases and J 4 bases, with 9 bases left between them.

The rearrangement uses TRBV24-1 and TRBJ2-6; a weak D match, TRBD1 (6 bases). This CDR3 contains 17 residues. V was pared by 6 bases and J by 0 bases, with 14 bases between. The germline V gene has CDR1 KGHDR and CDR2 SFDVKD. The CDR3 coding sequence is TGTGCCACCAGTTCTGACAGGACAACCTCTGGGGCCAACGTCCTGACTTTC. This translates into CATSSDRTTSGANVLTF.

The V gene is TRBV5-5, the J gene TRBJ1-1; the match to TRBD1 covers 7 bases. This CDR3 has 15 amino acids. Germline V gene lookup returns CDR1 SGHKS and CDR2 YYEKEE (reference sequence). V lost 4 bases and J lost 2; bases outside the gene matches: 8. The CDR3 region has the DNA TGTGCCAGCAGCCGCGAGGGGGCCTTTAACACTGAAGCTTTCTTT. This codes for CASSREGAFNTEAFF.

This clonotype turned up a few times. The rearrangement uses TRBV7-9 and TRBJ2-7, with D perhaps matching TRBD2 (5 bases). The CDR3 is made up of 17 amino acids. V gave up 5 bases and J gave up 0 bases, with 20 bases separating them. Germline values: CDR1 SEHNR, CDR2 FQNEAQ (reference sequence). CDR3 sequence (DNA): TGTGCCAGCAGCCCGTTCGGGGTGGTAGTGAGCTCCTACGAGCAGTACTTC. The encoded protein is CASSPFGVVVSSYEQYF.

The chain uses TRBV10-3 and TRBJ2-7, with a possible D match to TRBD2 (6 bases). The CDR3 totals 16 residues. Trimming took off 3 bases at V and 4 bases at J, with 19 bases between the two ends. Germline-derived CDR1 and CDR2 are ENHRY and SYGVKD. The CDR3: CAISDHSTSPIYEQYF. In nucleotides, the CDR3 is TGTGCCATCAGTGATCATTCGACTAGTCCAATTTACGAGCAGTACTTC.

The chain is built from TRBV28 and TRBJ1-1; D ambiguous. V lost 5 bases to trimming and J lost 10 bases, with 17 bases between them. This CDR3 has 13 residues. CDR1 MDHEN and CDR2 SYDVKM come from the germline V gene. The CDR3, as DNA: TGTGCCAGCAGTGGAAGGGCTGGAATGGGAGCTTTCTTT. Its translation: CASSGRAGMGAFF.

This clonotype was observed at least ten times. V is TRBV10-3 and J is TRBJ2-7; 10 bases line up with TRBD2. Looked up from germline, CDR1 is ENHRY and CDR2 is SYGVKD. CDR3 size: 15 residues. V was clipped by 4 bases and J by 1 base; unmatched bases: 4. CDR3 in DNA: TGTGCCATCAGTGCCCAAGCGGGAGGGTCCTACGAGCAGTACTTC. Translated, it gives CAISAQAGGSYEQYF.

This clonotype has a count of ten or more. The rearrangement joins TRBV7-9 to TRBJ1-1; D is unclear. Per germline, CDR1 SEHNR and CDR2 FQNEAQ (reference sequence). The CDR3 runs to 13 residues. Trimming stripped 0 bases from V and 1 base from J, with 3 bases between. The CDR3 DNA follows: TGTGCCAGCAGCTTAGCCCAGAACACTGAAGCTTTCTTT. Amino acids: CASSLAQNTEAFF.

This clonotype was counted ten times or more. The CDR3 sequence: CASSPSYRGQLFF. The CDR3 DNA follows: TGTGCCAGCAGCCCGTCCTACAGGGGCCAACTGTTTTTT. The chain is built from TRBV7-9 and TRBJ1-4; 7 nucleotides line up with TRBD1. V was clipped by 5 bases and J by 12 bases; unmatched bases: 9. The CDR3 spans 13 residues. The germline V gene encodes CDR1 SEHNR and CDR2 FQNEAQ (reference sequence). Filled out from reference TRBV7-9 and TRBJ1-4, the complete variable domain reads DTGVSQNPRHKITKRGQNVTFRCDPISEHNRLYWYRQTLGQGPEFLTYFQNEAQLEKSRLLSDRFSAERPKGSFSTLEIQRTEQGDSAMYLCASSPSYRGQLFFGSGTQLSVL.

The genes are TRBV11-2 and TRBJ1-2; D is unclear. V was shortened by 1 base and J by 8 bases, with 11 bases between the two germline ends. This CDR3 is built from 13 residues. CDR1 and CDR2 (germline): SGHAT, FQNNGV. The chain's CDR3 is CASSLVGYQGYTF. The CDR3 DNA reads TGTGCCAGCAGCTTAGTAGGGTATCAGGGCTACACCTTC.

This chain connects TRBV29-1 to TRBJ1-2; 7 bases align to TRBD1. J gave up 4 bases and V 6 bases, and 5 bases lay outside the gene matches. Germline V gene sequence: CDR1 SQVTM, CDR2 ANQGSEA. The CDR3 extends over 12 amino acids. The CDR3 DNA follows: TGCAGCGTGGAGACAGGGATCTATGGCTACACCTTC. Protein product: CSVETGIYGYTF.

This chain connects TRBV20-1 to TRBJ2-5; D possibly uses TRBD1 or TRBD2 (5 bases each). The CDR3 runs to 13 residues. V shed 5 bases and J shed 2 bases, with 12 bases lying between them. Germline V gene data show CDR1 as DFQATT and CDR2 as SNEGSKA (reference sequence). In nucleotides, the CDR3 is TGCAGTGCTCTGCTGGGGGTTCAAGAGACCCAGTACTTC. It is translated as CSALLGVQETQYF.

This clonotype was recorded only once. V and J are TRBV25-1 and TRBJ2-5; possible D gene TRBD2, 8 bases. Trimming shortened V by 3 bases and J by 0 bases, and 23 bases separated the two germline ends. The germline V gene encodes CDR1 MGHDK and CDR2 SYGVNS. This CDR3 region has 19 residues. The CDR3 reads CASSDRRAGAGGYQETQYF. In DNA, the CDR3 is TGTGCCAGCAGTGATCGGAGAGCGGGAGCAGGGGGATACCAAGAGACCCAGTACTTC.

Note on this clonotype: A much larger clone differs by one base, so this may be a read error. The J gene is TRBJ2-5, the V gene TRBV5-4, with D unclear. Trimming stripped 0 bases from V and 2 bases from J, with 8 bases between. The CDR3 covers 14 residues. Germline CDR1 is SGHNT and CDR2 is YYREEE (reference sequence). The CDR3 loop reads CASSLEARQETQYF. In DNA form, the CDR3 reads TGTGCCAGCAGCTTGGAGGCACGACAAGAGACCCAGTACTTC.

Worth noting for this clonotype: A much larger clone lies a single base off, so this may be a read error. The CDR3 spells CASSPGGVQETQCF. The CDR3 coding sequence is TGTGCCAGCAGTCCAGGGGGTGTCCAAGAGACCCAGTGCTTC. The chain employs TRBV28 and TRBJ2-5; 7 positions match TRBD1. This CDR3 has 14 residues. Germline values: CDR1 MDHEN, CDR2 SYDVKM.

This clonotype was counted ten times or more. This sequence joins TRBV29-1 and TRBJ1-2, with 12 bases aligning to TRBD1. Trimming removed 7 bases from V and 8 bases from J; junction bases left unmatched: 5. Germline values: CDR1 SQVTM, CDR2 ANQGSEA. The CDR3 has 12 residues. The CDR3 DNA reads as TGCAGCGCCGGGGACAGGGGGCGCGGCTACACCTTC. Its translation: CSAGDRGRGYTF. The variable domain in full, with the rest retrieved from reference TRBV29-1 and TRBJ1-2, is SAVISQKPSRDICQRGTSLTIQCQVDSQVTMMFWYRQQPGQSLTLIATANQGSEATYESGFVIDKFPISRPNLTFSTLTVSNMSPEDSSIYLCSAGDRGRGYTFGSGTRLTVV.